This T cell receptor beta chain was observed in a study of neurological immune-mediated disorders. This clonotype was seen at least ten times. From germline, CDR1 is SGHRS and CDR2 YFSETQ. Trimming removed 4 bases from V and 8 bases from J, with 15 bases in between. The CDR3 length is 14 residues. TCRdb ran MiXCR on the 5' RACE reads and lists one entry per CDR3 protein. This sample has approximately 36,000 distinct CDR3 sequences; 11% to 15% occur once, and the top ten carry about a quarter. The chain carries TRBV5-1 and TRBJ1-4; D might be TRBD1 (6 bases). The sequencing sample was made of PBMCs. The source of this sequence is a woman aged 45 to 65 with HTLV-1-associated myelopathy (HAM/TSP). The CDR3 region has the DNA TGCGCCAGCAGCGAGGGACACTTGGGGGAAAAACTGTTTTTT. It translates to CASSEGHLGEKLFF.